This TCR beta chain was sequenced for a study of blood T cell repertoires in COVID-19. The CDR3 consists of 16 residues. Original methodology: It was from reference gene primer amplification that nucleated cell counts were estimated. The table came from immunoSEQ multiplex PCR; TCRdb's copy has only in-frame clones and leaves some out. V and J calls and clone size are those listed in that table; D and trimming were worked out from the DNA. The data contain roughly 88,000 clones, just over 90% of them seen just once; the ten biggest clones take up 3.9%. The specimen sequenced was peripheral blood. This TCR was recovered from a woman between 50 and 59 years old in a cohort sampled during active COVID-19. The chain is built from TRBV21-1 and TRBJ2-7; no check of the table's D call, TRBD2, against the DNA was made. TRBV21-1 is noted as a pseudogene. CDR3 sequence: CASSIRSSGRWGEQYF. For the CDR3, the DNA is TGTGCCAGCAGCATTCGTTCTAGCGGGAGGTGGGGGGAGCAGTACTTC.